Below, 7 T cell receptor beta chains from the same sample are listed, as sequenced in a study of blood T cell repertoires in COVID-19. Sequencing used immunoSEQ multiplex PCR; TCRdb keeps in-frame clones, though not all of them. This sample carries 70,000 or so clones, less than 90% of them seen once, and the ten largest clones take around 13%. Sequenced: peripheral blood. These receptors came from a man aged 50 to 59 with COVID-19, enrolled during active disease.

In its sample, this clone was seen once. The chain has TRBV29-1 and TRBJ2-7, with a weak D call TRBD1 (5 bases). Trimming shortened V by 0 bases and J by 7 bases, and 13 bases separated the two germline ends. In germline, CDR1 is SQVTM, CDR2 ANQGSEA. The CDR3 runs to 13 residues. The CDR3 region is CSVEDGHSLEQYF. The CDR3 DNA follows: TGCAGCGTTGAAGACGGACACTCCCTAGAGCAGTACTTC.

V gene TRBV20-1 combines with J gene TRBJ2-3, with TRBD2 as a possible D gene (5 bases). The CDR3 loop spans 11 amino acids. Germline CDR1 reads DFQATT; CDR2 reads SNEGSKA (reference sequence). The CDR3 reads CRPRAWDTQYF. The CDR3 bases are TGCAGACCGAGGGCGTGGGATACGCAGTATTTT.

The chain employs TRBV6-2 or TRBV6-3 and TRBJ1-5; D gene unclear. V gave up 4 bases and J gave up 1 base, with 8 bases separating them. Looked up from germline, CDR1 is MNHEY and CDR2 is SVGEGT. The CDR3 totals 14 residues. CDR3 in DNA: TGTGCCAGCAGTTTATATTCGAGCAATCAGCCCCAGCATTTT. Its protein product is CASSLYSSNQPQHF.

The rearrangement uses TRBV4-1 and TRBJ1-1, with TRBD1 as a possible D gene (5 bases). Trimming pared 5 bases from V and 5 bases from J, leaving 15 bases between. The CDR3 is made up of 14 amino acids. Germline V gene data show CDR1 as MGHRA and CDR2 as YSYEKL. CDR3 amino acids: CASSGPTVGTEAFF. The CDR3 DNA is TGCGCCAGCAGCGGTCCGACAGTTGGAACTGAAGCTTTCTTT.

CDR3 protein: CASSEAGDPLGEKLFF. The CDR3 bases are TGTGCCAGCAGTGAAGCAGGGGATCCCCTGGGGGAAAAACTGTTTTTT. The chain has TRBV6-1 and TRBJ1-4, with a weak D call TRBD1 (5 bases). With 0 bases removed from V and 8 bases from J, the gap between germline ends came to 16 bases. CDR1 is MNHNS, CDR2 SASEGT, per germline. The CDR3 has 16 residues.

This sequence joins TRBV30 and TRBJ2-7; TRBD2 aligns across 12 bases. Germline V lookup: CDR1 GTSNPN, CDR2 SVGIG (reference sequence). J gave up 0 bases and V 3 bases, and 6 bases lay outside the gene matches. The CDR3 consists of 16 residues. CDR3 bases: TGTGCCTGGAGCTATGGACTAGCGGGAAACTCCTACGAGCAGTACTTC. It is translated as CAWSYGLAGNSYEQYF.

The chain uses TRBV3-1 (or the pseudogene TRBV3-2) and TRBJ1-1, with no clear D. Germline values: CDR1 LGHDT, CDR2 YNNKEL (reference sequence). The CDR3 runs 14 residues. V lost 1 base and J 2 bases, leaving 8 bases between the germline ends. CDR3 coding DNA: TGTGCCAGCAGCCAAGCGCAGACAAACACTGAAGCTTTCTTT. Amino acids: CASSQAQTNTEAFF.